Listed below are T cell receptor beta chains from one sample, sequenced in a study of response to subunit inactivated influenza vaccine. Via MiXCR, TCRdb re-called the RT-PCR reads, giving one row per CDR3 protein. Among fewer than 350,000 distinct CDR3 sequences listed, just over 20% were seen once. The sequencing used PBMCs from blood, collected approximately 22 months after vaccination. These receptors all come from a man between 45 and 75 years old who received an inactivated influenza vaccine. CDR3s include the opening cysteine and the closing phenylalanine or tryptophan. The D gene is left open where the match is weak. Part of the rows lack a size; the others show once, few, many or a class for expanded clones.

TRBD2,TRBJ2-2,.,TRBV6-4,CASSPLAGDTGELFF,TGTGCCAGCAGTCCACTAGCGGGAGACACCGGGGAGCTGTTTTTT
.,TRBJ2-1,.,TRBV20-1,CSARTPIERYNEQFF,TGCAGTGCCCGAACTCCCATTGAAAGGTACAATGAGCAGTTCTTC
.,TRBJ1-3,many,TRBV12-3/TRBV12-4,CASSPPPGNTIYF,TGTGCCAGCAGTCCCCCGCCTGGAAACACCATATATTTT
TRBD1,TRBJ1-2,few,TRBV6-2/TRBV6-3,CASTRDRPLYGYTF,TGTGCCAGCACTCGGGACAGGCCCTTATATGGCTACACCTTC
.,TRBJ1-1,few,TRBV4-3,CASSQGREVTYTEAFF,TGCGCCAGCAGCCAAGGGAGAGAGGTTACCTACACTGAAGCTTTCTTT
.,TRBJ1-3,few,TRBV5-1,CASSLEVGSGNTIYF,TGCGCCAGCAGCTTGGAAGTTGGATCTGGAAACACCATATATTTT
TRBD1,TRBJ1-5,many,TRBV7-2,CASSGGQFNQPQHF,TGTGCCAGCAGCGGGGGACAGTTCAATCAGCCCCAGCATTTT
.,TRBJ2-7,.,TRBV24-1,CATHGPYEQYF,TGTGCCACCCATGGACCCTACGAGCAGTACTTC
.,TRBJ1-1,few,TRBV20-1,CSATKSLRNTEAFF,TGCAGTGCTACGAAAAGCCTGAGGAACACTGAAGCTTTCTTT
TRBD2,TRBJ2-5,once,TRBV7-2,CASSLVPAGGRETQYF,TGTGCCAGCAGCTTAGTTCCAGCGGGGGGGCGAGAGACCCAGTACTTC
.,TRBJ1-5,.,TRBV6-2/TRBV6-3,CASSYQRQPQHF,TGTGCCAGCAGTTATCAGCGTCAGCCCCAGCATTTT
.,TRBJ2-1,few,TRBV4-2,CASSQDLETGYNEQFF,TGTGCCAGCAGCCAAGATCTAGAGACAGGATACAATGAGCAGTTCTTC
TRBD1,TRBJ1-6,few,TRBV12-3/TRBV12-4,CASSLSDRGSSPLHF,TGTGCCAGCAGTTTATCCGACAGGGGATCCTCACCCCTCCACTTT
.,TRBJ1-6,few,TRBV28,CASSFWDFGHPNSPLHF,TGTGCCAGCAGTTTCTGGGACTTCGGCCATCCGAATTCACCCCTCCACTTT
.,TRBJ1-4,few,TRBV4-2,CASSQGAPGREKLFF,TGTGCCAGCAGCCAAGGGGCGCCCGGTCGGGAAAAACTGTTTTTT
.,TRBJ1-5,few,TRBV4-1,CASSQVAPQPQHF,TGCGCCAGCAGCCAAGTTGCTCCTCAGCCCCAGCATTTT
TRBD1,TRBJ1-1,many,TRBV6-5,CASSYAGTGASLRPEAFF,TGTGCCAGCAGTTACGCCGGGACAGGGGCCTCCCTGCGGCCTGAAGCTTTCTTT
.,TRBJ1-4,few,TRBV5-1,CASRLDSVNEKLFF,TGCGCCAGCAGATTGGACAGCGTCAATGAAAAACTGTTTTTT
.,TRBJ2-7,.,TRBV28,CASARPTHLKQYF,TGTGCCAGCGCTCGCCCCACTCATCTAAAGCAGTACTTC
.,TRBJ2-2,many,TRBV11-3,CASSPRSGELFF,TGTGCCAGCAGCCCCAGATCCGGGGAGCTGTTTTTT
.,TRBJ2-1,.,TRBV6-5,CASSSSRTFLYNEQFF,TGTGCCAGCAGTTCCTCAAGGACCTTTCTTTACAATGAGCAGTTCTTC
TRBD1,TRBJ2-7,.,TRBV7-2,CASSARTGKLGEQYF,TGTGCCAGCAGCGCTCGGACAGGGAAATTAGGCGAGCAGTACTTC
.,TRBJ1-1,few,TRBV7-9,CASSSNWGATEAFF,TGTGCCAGCAGCTCGAATTGGGGCGCGACTGAAGCTTTCTTT
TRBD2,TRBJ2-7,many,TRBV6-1,CASSARIGTSGTREQYF,TGTGCCAGCAGTGCCCGGATCGGGACTAGCGGCACTAGGGAGCAGTACTTC
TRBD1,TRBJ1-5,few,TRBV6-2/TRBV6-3,CASRSPGQGGNQPQHF,TGTGCCAGCAGGTCCCCGGGACAGGGGGGGAATCAGCCCCAGCATTTT
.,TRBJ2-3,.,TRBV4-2,CASSQEWREPTDTQYF,TGTGCCAGCAGCCAAGAATGGCGGGAACCCACAGATACGCAGTATTTT
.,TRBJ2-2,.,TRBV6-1,CASKTWGGVDGELFF,TGTGCCAGCAAAACTTGGGGGGGCGTCGACGGGGAGCTGTTTTTT
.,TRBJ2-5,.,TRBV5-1,CASSLESGVRETQYF,TGCGCCAGCAGCTTGGAGTCGGGGGTCCGTGAGACCCAGTACTTC
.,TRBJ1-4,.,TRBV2,CASRRTVTTNEKLFF,TGTGCCAGCAGGAGAACAGTCACAACTAATGAAAAACTGTTTTTT
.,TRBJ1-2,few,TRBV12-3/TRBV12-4,CASSLAPGRGYTF,TGTGCCAGCAGTTTAGCACCCGGTAGAGGCTACACCTTC
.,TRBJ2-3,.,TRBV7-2,CASSLNGLSTDTQYF,TGTGCCAGCAGCTTAAACGGCCTGAGTACAGATACGCAGTATTTT
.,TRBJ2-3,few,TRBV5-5,CASSLPLGAGRTDTQYF,TGTGCCAGCAGCCTACCCCTGGGGGCAGGGCGGACAGATACGCAGTATTTT
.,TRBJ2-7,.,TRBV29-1,CSGLVQSYEQYF,TGCAGCGGATTGGTGCAGTCCTACGAGCAGTACTTC
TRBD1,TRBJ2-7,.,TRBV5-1,CASSPGGSGYEQYF,TGCGCCAGCAGCCCAGGGGGTTCAGGCTACGAGCAGTACTTC
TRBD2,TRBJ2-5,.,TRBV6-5,CASSYSRTSGGQETQYF,TGTGCCAGCAGTTACTCGAGGACTAGTGGGGGGCAAGAGACCCAGTACTTC
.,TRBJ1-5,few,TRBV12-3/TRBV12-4,CASTLGNQPQHF,TGTGCCAGCACTTTGGGCAATCAGCCCCAGCATTTT
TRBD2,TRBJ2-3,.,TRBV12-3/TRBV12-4,CASRLSGILTDTQYF,TGTGCCAGCAGATTAAGCGGGATTCTGACAGATACGCAGTATTTT
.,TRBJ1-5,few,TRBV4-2,CASSQVNRNQPQHF,TGTGCCAGCAGCCAGGTTAACCGCAATCAGCCCCAGCATTTT
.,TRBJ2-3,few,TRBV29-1,CSVDSPGDTQYF,TGCAGCGTGGACAGCCCTGGGGATACGCAGTATTTT
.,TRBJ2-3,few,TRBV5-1,CASSWERINTDTQYF,TGCGCCAGCAGCTGGGAGAGGATTAACACAGATACGCAGTATTTT
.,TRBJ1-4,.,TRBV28,CASSFDAMGEKLFF,TGTGCCAGCAGTTTCGACGCGATGGGAGAAAAACTGTTTTTT